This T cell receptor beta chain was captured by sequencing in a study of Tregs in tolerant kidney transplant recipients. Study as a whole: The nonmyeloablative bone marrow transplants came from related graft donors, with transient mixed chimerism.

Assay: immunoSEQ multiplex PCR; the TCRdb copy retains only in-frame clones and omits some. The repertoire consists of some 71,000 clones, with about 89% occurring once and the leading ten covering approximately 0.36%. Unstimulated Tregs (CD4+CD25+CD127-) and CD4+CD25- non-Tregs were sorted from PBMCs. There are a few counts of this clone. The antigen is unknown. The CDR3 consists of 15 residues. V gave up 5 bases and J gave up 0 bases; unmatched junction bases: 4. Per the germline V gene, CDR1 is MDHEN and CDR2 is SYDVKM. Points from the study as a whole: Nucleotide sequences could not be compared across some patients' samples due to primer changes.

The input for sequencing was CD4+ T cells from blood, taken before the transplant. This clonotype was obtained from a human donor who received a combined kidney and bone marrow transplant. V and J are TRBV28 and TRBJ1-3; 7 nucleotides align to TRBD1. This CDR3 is CASSAGQHSGNTIYF. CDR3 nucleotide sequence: TGTGCCAGCAGTGCGGGACAGCACTCTGGAAACACCATATATTTT. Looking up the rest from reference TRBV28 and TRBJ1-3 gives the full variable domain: DVKVTQSSRYLVKRTGEKVFLECVQDMDHENMFWYRQDPGLGLRLIYFSYDVKMKEKGDIPEGYSVSREKKERFSLILESASTNQTSMYLCASSAGQHSGNTIYFGEGSWLTVV.